A selection of T cell receptor beta chains follows, all from one sample in a study of T-cell reconstitution after alpha-beta-depleted transplantation in children. From the PCR reads, TCRdb called clonotypes with MiXCR, one entry per CDR3 protein. There are about a million distinct CDR3 sequences in the sample; around 30% occur only once, and over 25% lies in the top ten. Specimen: PBMCs, mostly from graft donor cells, collected 360 days after TCRalphabeta/CD19-depleted stem cell transplant. Receptors originate from a boy younger than two who had a stem cell transplant for SCID, so the T cells may come from the graft donor. The CDR3 runs from the conserved cysteine through the conserved F or W. The order of the fields is CDR3 DNA, CDR3 protein, CDR3 length, V gene, D gene, clone size, J gene. D genes are given only for firm matches. Clone size is stated in some rows and not others, as once, few, many or a class when expanded.

TGTGCCAGCAGTTACGGACTTCCAGATACGCAGTATTTT CASSYGLPDTQYF 13 TRBV6-6 NA NA TRBJ2-3
TGCGCCAGCTCAGGGGGCACCGGGAGCTCCTACGAGCAGTACTTC CASSGGTGSSYEQYF 15 TRBV5-1 TRBD1 few TRBJ2-7
TGTGCCAGCAGTTACTCGGACCGGGGGTACACTGAAGCTTTCTTT CASSYSDRGYTEAFF 15 TRBV6-5 NA NA TRBJ1-1
TGCAGTGCTAGAGATCGGCGCAAGAACACCGGGGAGCTGTTTTTT CSARDRRKNTGELFF 15 TRBV20-1 NA few TRBJ2-2
TGTGCCAGCAGCCCGCTTGAGGTTCCCTACGAGCAGTACTTC CASSPLEVPYEQYF 14 TRBV11-1 NA few TRBJ2-7
TGCAGCGTTGAAACCGGGATTGAAGCTTTCTTT CSVETGIEAFF 11 TRBV29-1 NA NA TRBJ1-1
TGTGCCAGCAGCGTAGGGGACTCCACGTACCAAGAGACCCAGTACTTC CASSVGDSTYQETQYF 16 TRBV9 NA NA TRBJ2-5
TGCAGTGCTAGAGTCGACATGAACACCGGGGAGCTGTTTTTT CSARVDMNTGELFF 14 TRBV20-1 NA NA TRBJ2-2
TGTGCCAGCTCACCGCCGGGACAGGGGTACGACAATGAGCAGTTCTTC CASSPPGQGYDNEQFF 16 TRBV18 TRBD1 NA TRBJ2-1
TGTGCCAGCACTCCCGGGGGACCTAGCACAGATACGCAGTATTTT CASTPGGPSTDTQYF 15 TRBV12-3/TRBV12-4 NA NA TRBJ2-3
TGTGCCAGCAGCTCTAACCTAGCGGGGGACCAAGAGACCCAGTACTTC CASSSNLAGDQETQYF 16 TRBV7-9 TRBD2 few TRBJ2-5
TGCGCCAGCAGCAGAACCGGGGGAGGCACCGGGGAGCTGTTTTTT CASSRTGGGTGELFF 15 TRBV5-1 NA NA TRBJ2-2